These T cell receptor beta chains were read from a single sample in a study of read filtering for tumor transcriptome and immune sequencing. TCRdb analysed the reads with MiXCR anew, one entry per CDR3 protein. The sample has under 150,000 distinct CDR3 sequences; under 15% are singletons. Sequences were obtained from a population of CD138-negative cells sorted from bone marrow. The source of these receptors is a donor over 35 with multiple myeloma. The CDR3 runs from the conserved cysteine through the conserved F or W. D genes are given only for firm matches. Not every row has a clone size; where given, it reads once, few, many or a size class.

d_gene	v_gene	j_gene	abundance	CDR3nt	CDR3aa
-	TRBV29-1	TRBJ2-5	few	TGCAGCGTTTTGACCGGGAACCAAGAGACCCAGTACTTC	CSVLTGNQETQYF
-	TRBV20-1	TRBJ2-7	few	TGCAGTGCTAGAGCGTTGGCAGTTACCTACGAGCAGTACTTC	CSARALAVTYEQYF
-	TRBV18	TRBJ2-1	few	TGTGCCAGCTCACCAATTATATCGGGAAGGACCAATGAGCAGTTCTTC	CASSPIISGRTNEQFF
TRBD1	TRBV19	TRBJ1-5	many	TGTGCCAGTAGTATAATCAAACAGGGGCCTCAGCCCCAGCATTTT	CASSIIKQGPQPQHF
TRBD1	TRBV7-3	TRBJ2-3	few	TGTGCCAGCAGCTCGACAGGGAGCACAGATACGCAGTATTTT	CASSSTGSTDTQYF
-	TRBV5-6	TRBJ2-7	many	TGTGCCAGCACCCTCAGGTGGGGGATCAACTACGAGCAGTACTTC	CASTLRWGINYEQYF
-	TRBV10-3	TRBJ1-3	many	TGTGCCATCAGTAACGACAGGTCCTACTCTGGAAACACCATATATTTT	CAISNDRSYSGNTIYF
-	TRBV20-1	TRBJ2-7	many	TGCAGTGCTTCTATCCCCACCCTGAGCTCCTACGAGCAGTACTTC	CSASIPTLSSYEQYF
-	TRBV7-3	TRBJ2-5	few	TGTGCCAGCAGCTTAGGAGGCAGGGCAGAGACCCAGTACTTC	CASSLGGRAETQYF
-	TRBV7-3	TRBJ1-1	many	TGTGCCAGCAGCTTAAATGGGGCTTACACTGAAGCTTTCTTT	CASSLNGAYTEAFF
-	TRBV24-1	TRBJ1-5	many	TGTGCCACCAGTGAAGGGGTAAGCAATCAGCCCCAGCATTTT	CATSEGVSNQPQHF
-	TRBV24-1	TRBJ2-2	many	TGTGCCACCAGCCCATCCAACAGGTTCGGGGAGCTGTTTTTT	CATSPSNRFGELFF
-	TRBV5-1	TRBJ1-2	many	TGCGCCAGCAGTGGCGGCTATTATGGCTACACCTTC	CASSGGYYGYTF
-	TRBV7-9	TRBJ1-3	few	TGTGCCAGCAGCTTAGAAGGGACTGGAAACACCATATATTTT	CASSLEGTGNTIYF
-	TRBV5-1	TRBJ2-3	many	TGCGCCAGCAGCTCGCGTCCTCGGCCTAGCACAGATACGCAGTATTTT	CASSSRPRPSTDTQYF
TRBD1	TRBV2	TRBJ2-7	many	TGTGCCAGCAGTCCCAGAGGAACCCAGGGGGCAAACCCCGAGCAGTACTTC	CASSPRGTQGANPEQYF
-	TRBV11-2	TRBJ2-3	-	TGTGCCAGCAGCTTAGCGCTAGCAGCTAATACGCATTATTTT	CASSLALAANTHYF
TRBD2	TRBV7-6	TRBJ2-7	many	TGTGCCAGCAGCTCCCCTGGGACTAGCTACGAGCAGTACTTC	CASSSPGTSYEQYF
-	TRBV7-8	TRBJ2-1	many	TGTGCCAGCAGCTTAGGCGGGGACGCCTACAATGAGCAGTTCTTC	CASSLGGDAYNEQFF
-	TRBV5-1	TRBJ1-6	many	TGCGCCAGCAGGACAGAGAATTCACCCCTCCACTTT	CASRTENSPLHF
TRBD1	TRBV11-2	TRBJ2-1	-	TGTGCCAGCGGCTTGAACACCAGGGGGTACAATGAGCAGTTCTTC	CASGLNTRGYNEQFF
TRBD2	TRBV12-3/TRBV12-4	TRBJ2-1	many	TGTGCCAGCAGTTTACTTAGCGGGGATGAGCAGTTCTTC	CASSLLSGDEQFF
TRBD2	TRBV7-3	TRBJ2-1	many	TGTGCCAGCAGCACCGGTGGGACTAGCGGGAGAAAGGGCGGCAATGAGCAGTTCTTC	CASSTGGTSGRKGGNEQFF
TRBD2	TRBV19	TRBJ2-7	many	TGTGCCAGTAGTCTCTATTGGACTAGCGGGAGGGCCCACGAGCAGTACTTC	CASSLYWTSGRAHEQYF
TRBD1	TRBV27	TRBJ2-2	many	TGTGCCAGCAGCATAATACAGGGGGCAACCGGGGAGCTGTTTTTT	CASSIIQGATGELFF
TRBD2	TRBV18	TRBJ2-1	many	TGTGCCAGCTCACCGGGACTAGCGGGAGGAAACAATGAGCAGTTCTTC	CASSPGLAGGNNEQFF
TRBD1	TRBV6-5	TRBJ2-1	many	TGTGCCAGCATCTCAGGACAGGGCCTTTACAATGAGCAGTTCTTC	CASISGQGLYNEQFF
-	TRBV29-1	TRBJ2-2	many	TGCAGCGTTCAGCCCCAGGGGACAACGAACACCGGGGAGCTGTTTTTT	CSVQPQGTTNTGELFF
-	TRBV11-1	TRBJ2-7	-	TGTGCCAGCAGCTTGTACAGGGACTGGAACGAGCAGTACTTC	CASSLYRDWNEQYF
-	TRBV7-2	TRBJ1-5	-	TGTGCCAGCAGCCCCTTTGTGGAAGGGTACCAGCCCCAGCATTTT	CASSPFVEGYQPQHF
-	TRBV19	TRBJ1-5	many	TGTGCCAGTACCAGAAGGACAGACCGTAGCAATCAGCCCCAGCATTTT	CASTRRTDRSNQPQHF
TRBD1	TRBV7-3	TRBJ1-1	many	TGTGCCAGCAGCTATGACAGGGCCAGCGAAGCTTTCTTT	CASSYDRASEAFF
-	TRBV29-1	TRBJ2-1	many	TGCAGCGGGGTCCTAGCGAACTCCTACAATGAGCAGTTCTTC	CSGVLANSYNEQFF
-	TRBV9	TRBJ2-1	many	TGTGCCAGCAGCGCCCGGGACCTGGGGGTGCATGAGCAGTTCTTC	CASSARDLGVHEQFF
-	TRBV5-4	TRBJ2-1	many	TGTGCCAGCAGCTTACGGGGGAACTCCTACAATGAGCAGTTCTTC	CASSLRGNSYNEQFF
TRBD2	TRBV5-4	TRBJ2-1	many	TGTGCCAGCAGCCGGGGGGGCGAGAATTACAATGAGCAGTTCTTC	CASSRGGENYNEQFF
TRBD1	TRBV5-5	TRBJ2-2	many	TGTGCCAGCAGCTTGGCGAGGGGGCTGAGGACCGGGGAGCTGTTTTTT	CASSLARGLRTGELFF
-	TRBV27	TRBJ2-2	many	TGTGCCAGCAGTTTGAGGGAGGCCACCGGGGAGCTGTTTTTT	CASSLREATGELFF
-	TRBV9	TRBJ1-2	many	TGTGCCAGCAGCGTAGAGCCGGGACATAGCTATGGCTACACCTTC	CASSVEPGHSYGYTF
TRBD2	TRBV29-1	TRBJ2-1	many	TGCAGCGGCAGCGGGAGATCCTACAATGAGCAGTTCTTC	CSGSGRSYNEQFF
-	TRBV18	TRBJ2-3	many	TGTGCCAGCTCGGAAGAACAGGGTTTCAGCACAGATACGCAGTATTTT	CASSEEQGFSTDTQYF
-	TRBV5-1	TRBJ2-1	many	TGCGCCAGCAGCTCGGACCCGAGCTCCTACAATGAGCAGTTCTTC	CASSSDPSSYNEQFF
-	TRBV14	TRBJ2-2	many	TGTGCCAGCAGCCAGGGGGTTGGCACCGGGGAGCTGTTTTTT	CASSQGVGTGELFF
-	TRBV29-1	TRBJ2-3	many	TGCAGCGTGGGACACGGGGAAAGCACAGATACGCAGTATTTT	CSVGHGESTDTQYF
-	TRBV15	TRBJ2-7	many	TGTGCCACCAGCCTCGCCGGTTACGAGCAGTACTTC	CATSLAGYEQYF
-	TRBV7-9	TRBJ2-7	few	TGTGCCAGCAGCTTAGCGGGAGAGGTCTACGAGCAGTACTTC	CASSLAGEVYEQYF
-	TRBV11-2	TRBJ1-4	many	TGTGCCAGCAGGGAGACGCGGCGCGCTAATGAAAAACTGTTTTTT	CASRETRRANEKLFF
-	TRBV30	TRBJ2-2	many	TGTGCCTGGAGTCTCTGGGGGGTCGGGGAGCTGTTTTTT	CAWSLWGVGELFF
-	TRBV5-1	TRBJ1-1	many	TGCGCCAGCAGCCTTGTAGGGGTGGGGCAGAACACTGAAGCTTTCTTT	CASSLVGVGQNTEAFF
-	TRBV20-1	TRBJ1-1	many	TGCAGTGCCCCGGACATGAACACTGAAGCTTTCTTT	CSAPDMNTEAFF
TRBD2	TRBV12-3/TRBV12-4	TRBJ2-1	few	TGTGCCAGCAGTTTAAGCGCGGGAGGCGTGGGTGATGAGCAGTCCTTC	CASSLSAGGVGDEQSF
TRBD2	TRBV3-1	TRBJ2-2	-	TGTGCCAGCAGCCAACGTTCTCATTATAGCGGGAGAGTCGCGAACACCGGGGAGCTGTCTTTT	CASSQRSHYSGRVANTGELSF
-	TRBV5-1	TRBJ1-1	many	TGCGCCAGCTCCCGACCGATGAACACTGAAGCTTTCTTT	CASSRPMNTEAFF
TRBD2	TRBV11-2	TRBJ2-4	many	TGTGCCAGCAGCTGGTCGACTAGCGGGAGTACCGACATTCAGTACTTC	CASSWSTSGSTDIQYF
TRBD1	TRBV5-6	TRBJ1-2	many	TGTGCCAGCAGCCCGGACAGGGGAAACAACTATGGCTACACCTTC	CASSPDRGNNYGYTF
-	TRBV7-2	TRBJ2-6	many	TGTGCCAGCAGCCCAGTTTCAGGACAGCGCCACTCTGGGGCCAACGTCCTGACTTTC	CASSPVSGQRHSGANVLTF
TRBD1	TRBV19	TRBJ1-3	few	TGTGCCAGTAGTCCAACAACAGGGGGCCTAAACACCATATATTTT	CASSPTTGGLNTIYF
-	TRBV7-9	TRBJ2-2	many	TGTGCCAGCAGCTTAGCGGTCCCACGGACCGGGGAGCTGTTTTTT	CASSLAVPRTGELFF
TRBD1	TRBV4-1	TRBJ1-5	-	TGCGCCAGCAGCCAGTGGACAGGGGCCAATCAGCCCCAGCATTTT	CASSQWTGANQPQHF
TRBD2	TRBV4-1	TRBJ2-3	many	TGCGCCAGCAGCCTCCAGCGGGGGGAAGGTTTGAATACGCAGTATTTT	CASSLQRGEGLNTQYF